The sample holds one count of the clone carrying this T cell receptor (beta chain). Germline CDR1 SGHVS, CDR2 FQNEAQ. After removal of 4 bases from V and 1 base from J, the junction contained 5 bases not matched to a gene. The CDR3 runs to 15 residues. The protocol was immunoSEQ multiplex PCR, while the TCRdb copy is restricted to in-frame clones and leaves out a portion. Here the sample spans 60,000 to 75,000 clones, about 88% being singletons. The data were obtained in a study of blood T cell repertoires in COVID-19. This TCR was recovered from a human donor in a cohort sampled during active COVID-19. Specimen: peripheral blood. The chain joins TRBV7-8 to TRBJ2-3; TRBD1 matches at 7 bases. The CDR3 DNA reads as TGTGCCAGCAGCTCGGACAGGAGCGGCACAGATACGCAGTATTTT. This codes for CASSSDRSGTDTQYF.